Listed here is a single TCR beta chain. The target of this receptor is not known. No base-level quality is on record; no much larger clone is a single base apart. Library prep was done by the immunoSEQ multiplex PCR assay. For the multiplex PCR, a mixture combining 60 forward primers for TCR Vbeta segments and 13 reverse primers for TCR Jbeta segments was used. Amplification of the CDR3 region of rearranged TCR beta genes was performed with a multiplex PCR assay on genomic DNA. On the Illumina HiSeq System, the amplified TCR beta libraries were sequenced as 87-base-pair reads. The source study handled its data this way. A later analysis counted about 80 million unique TCR beta chains across the 690 or so repertoires, and roughly 10 million of these chains were shared by at least two donors. A nearest-neighbor algorithm error-corrected the raw reads and collapsed the reads into unique sequences, merging closely related sequences to remove PCR and sequencing errors. To assign V, D and J gene segments, CDR3 sequences were aligned to IMGT reference sequences. Each retained sequence needed at least a six-nucleotide match to both a V gene segment and a J gene segment. A rearrangement was called productive if the CDR3 had no stop codons and remained in frame with V and J, and every other rearrangement was called non-productive. CDR3 was defined according to IMGT convention as the region running from the second conserved V-encoded cysteine to the conserved J-encoded phenylalanine. Sequences without an unambiguous match to a single V gene segment were excluded from the earlier analysis of several hundred of the donors. An earlier analysis of a few hundred of the donors classified V segments as functional when productive rearrangements were above 56.7% and as segregating when the standard deviation between donors was above 5%. A statistical classification framework was developed to diagnose cytomegalovirus status using the catalog of TCR beta chain sequences. In a later analysis, TCR nucleotide sequences were compared against IMGT/GENE-DB human TR gene sequences so that V and J genes could be assigned. Using the TCRdist pipeline, a later analysis assigned CDR3 sequences along with most-parsimonious VDJ recombination scenarios. In a later analysis, each TCR beta chain was defined by its CDR3 amino acid sequence together with its V-gene family, and reads without a unique V-gene family were excluded. In a later analysis, 450 to 600 highly shared, low-generation-probability nucleotide sequences were removed to address suspected cross-contamination and a sequencing artifact. In a later analysis, a clonal expansion index was calculated for each public chain from normalized within-repertoire ranks of inferred template counts. In a later analysis, generation probabilities were computed using a VDJ recombination model fitted to out-of-frame rearrangements, and the results were checked against IGoR. In a later analysis, TCR-TCR, TCR-HLA and TCR-CMV co-occurrence was scored with hypergeometric tests, and a repertoire-size bias correction was applied to TCR pairs. False discovery rates were estimated in a later analysis by permuting HLA or CMV assignments 20 times. A later analysis grouped co-occurring TCRs with DBSCAN, adding TCRdist sequence similarity when clustering within HLA-allele-positive subsets. Repertoires with fewer than 30,000 or more than 120,000 public chains were left out of co-occurrence clustering, as were five repertoires with anomalous nucleotide sharing. What TCRdb holds here is the immuneACCESS table cut down to in-frame rearrangements. Part of the clones is not present; checked against another copy, under half of the missing clones reflect an unresolved V gene, and the others are unexplained. That table gives V, J and clone size, and the DNA gave D and trimming. The sample has 81,000 or so clones on record, less than 75% of them singletons. The ten largest clonotypes hold approximately 5% of the sample.

The entry originates in a study of cytomegalovirus exposure and HLA in healthy donors (TCRdb year 2017). With respect to the entire study: An earlier analysis of more than 550 of the donors reported 276 Gb of sequence data and 100 million to 120 million unique TCR beta sequences obtained from about 180 million T cells. Class I and class II HLA loci were covered by the typing at four-digit resolution. Genome-wide SNP genotypes for about three fifths of the roughly 670 donors were used in a later genetic analysis, which treated that subset as a discovery cohort. Besides the first cohort of more than 650 subjects, a separate validation cohort made up of roughly 120 different subjects was used. In the later analysis, no new phenotypic data were used to find candidate immune exposures; instead, reliance was placed on TCR beta sequences and their occurrence across donors. To predict cytomegalovirus infection status, the study brought together high-throughput TCR immunosequencing, statistical association of individual TCRs with disease status, and machine learning. Alongside the repertoire data, information on donor age, sex, ethnicity and CMV serostatus was compiled. In a later analysis, previously published TCR beta repertoires from 550 to 700 donors were re-analyzed and high-resolution HLA genotyping was added so that TCR occurrence patterns could be studied. Roughly five DR-DQ haplotypes were treated as single units for association and clustering because of strong linkage in the cohort. The study used immunosequencing to profile the T cell repertoires of 600 to 850 subjects and linked those repertoires to cytomegalovirus serostatus. Among about 410 genotyped donors of the cohort, an average of around 240,000 unique TCR beta nucleotide sequences was sequenced per donor, of which about 18% were non-productive. Every discovery cohort repertoire had been produced on one sequencing platform. The aim of the study was to test whether cataloging public T cell receptors could identify signatures of past pathogen exposure. An early release that covered roughly 600 HLA-typed donors contained approximately 300 gigabases of sequencing data and around 80 million unique TCR sequences. Typing coverage differed by locus: A, B, C, DRB1 and DQB1 were typed in roughly 620-630 donors, DQA1 in 500 to 550, DPA1 in some 570, and DPB1 in around 490. In an earlier analysis of 550 to 700 of the donors, high-throughput TCR beta sequencing was used to judge whether each TCR beta V gene segment behaved as functional or pseudogenic. Of the roughly 410 genotyped donors, more than 75% were placed in the genetic ancestry cluster associated with self-reported Caucasian donors. Here is what the overall study found, with its caveats: A further reported finding was that TCR beta sequences accurately predicted the HLA-A and HLA-B alleles for most subjects in the first cohort. Compared with the approximately 670-donor mean, donors in an Asian-associated ancestry cluster had fewer N-insertions in productive TCRs, according to a later genetic analysis. A later analysis associated about 17,000 TCR beta sequences with specific HLA alleles at a false discovery rate of 0.05. A total of 150 to 200 TCR beta chains were listed by the study as associated with cytomegalovirus. In a later analysis, the rate of TCR association differed among HLA loci, with DRB1 alleles having the most associated TCRs and HLA-C alleles having the fewest. Some IMGT-functional V segments, including TRBV6-2 and TRBV6-3, could not be distinguished by the 87-base-pair reads and were therefore excluded. Correlated functional status among segregating V segments might reflect linkage disequilibrium, but an unknown experimental factor could not be ruled out. According to a later analysis, parvovirus B19, influenza, CMV and Epstein-Barr virus appeared linked to several top co-occurrence clusters. Only TCR beta chains were sequenced in this cohort, and the absence of alpha or paired-chain data limited detectable features. HLA typing was unavailable for some donors at each locus, so association tests used only the typed subset. In vitro tests confirmed that a few of the cytomegalovirus-associated TCR beta chains recognize cytomegalovirus antigens. Broadly in line with IMGT annotations, most TCR beta V segments showed up in productive rearrangements about 90% or about 30% of the time in an earlier analysis of approximately 640 of the donors. Because counts were too low, roughly 16 rarely observed V segments, including chromosome 9 orphons, were excluded from the earlier analysis of about 500 of the donors. Across donors, most TCR sequences were observed very rarely, whereas some public TCRs were present in many individuals. A later genetic analysis associated a missense DCLRE1C variant with V-gene and J-gene trimming of TCR beta chains, and an independent cohort replicated the association. Most CMV-associated TCR beta chains appeared to be HLA-restricted in a later analysis, and the HLA associations seemed to be driven largely by CMV exposure. When HLA alleles, especially DR and DQ, strongly co-occurred, TCR associations were difficult to assign to individual alleles. A later analysis found that HLA-associated TCR beta chains were more clonally expanded and had lower generation probabilities than equally common non-associated chains. Presence/absence analyses assumed roughly uniform sequencing depth across donors, an assumption that may not hold. Cytomegalovirus status was reported to be diagnosed by the classifier with high specificity and sensitivity in both the original and validation cohorts. A cluster of highly shared sequence variants was judged likely to represent a technical artifact of the sequencing pipeline. Immune exposure information for the cohort was limited to CMV serostatus. The authors suggested that the approach could potentially be generalized to other disease states and immunological phenotypes.

Looking up the germline V gene (reference sequence) yields CDR1 PRHDT and CDR2 FYEKMQ. The germline V end is reduced by 6 bases and the J end by 0 bases; junction bases left unmatched: 10. The CDR3 goes from the cysteine to the phenylalanine over 18 residues. This entry keeps only the CDR3 DNA: 54 bases, framed from base 1. The cohort was made up of 666 healthy bone marrow donors. At the time of sampling, every cohort member was nominally healthy, though immune exposures that went unrecorded were likely present. The donor tested CMV seropositive and was one of the 289 seropositive cohort members. A peripheral blood sample was collected from each donor, and TCR beta sequencing was performed on peripheral blood mononuclear cells. Genomic DNA extraction from the blood cell samples was performed with the Qiagen DNeasy Blood Extraction Kit.

The clonotype comes from a woman in her 30s in good health and CMV-seropositive. Sequencing used PBMCs. The sequence is built from TRBV13 and TRBJ2-6; 8 junctional bases match TRBD1. The encoded CDR3 is CASRGTGTGISGANVLTF. The sequenced DNA: TGTGCCAGCAGGGGGACCGGGACAGGTATCTCTGGGGCCAACGTCCTGACTTTC.